What follows are 11 T cell receptor beta chains derived from one specimen sequenced in a study of cytomegalovirus exposure and HLA in healthy donors. Primers for the PCR totalled 60 Vbeta and 13 Jbeta. TCRdb's copy holds only in-frame clones and misses some; the assay was immunoSEQ multiplex PCR. The repertoire consists of about 190,000 clones, with 70% to 75% occurring once and the leading ten covering approximately 3.1%. Sequenced material: PBMCs. The receptors come from a woman in her twenties or thirties in good health and CMV-seropositive.

V and J are TRBV10-2 and TRBJ2-6, with D tentatively TRBD2 (5 bases). Germline-derived CDR1 and CDR2 are WSHSY and SAAADI. The germline V and J ends were trimmed by 5 bases and 1 base, with 12 bases remaining between them. The CDR3 extends over 16 amino acids. For the CDR3, the DNA is TGCGCCAGCAGTCGTACGGGGTCATCTGGGGCCAACGTCCTGACTTTC. Translating it yields CASSRTGSSGANVLTF.

This clone was seen only a few times. V is TRBV28 and J is TRBJ1-1, with 9 bases lining up with TRBD1. In germline, CDR1 is MDHEN, CDR2 SYDVKM. V was pared by 6 bases and J by 0 bases, with 20 bases of the junction left unmatched. The CDR3 has 20 residues. CDR3 coding DNA: TGTGCCAGCAGGTACAGGGGGCCGAGCCGGTACGGAACCATGAACACTGAAGCTTTCTTT. Encoded protein: CASRYRGPSRYGTMNTEAFF.

The rearrangement uses TRBV6-5 and TRBJ2-7; TRBD2 might be the D (5 bases). V gave up 5 bases and J gave up 3 bases, with 5 bases separating them. The germline V gene encodes CDR1 MNHEY and CDR2 SVGAGI. The CDR3 sequence is 11 residues long. This CDR3 is CASSTSYEQYF. The CDR3 DNA reads as TGTGCCAGCAGTACTAGCTACGAGCAGTACTTC.

The V and J genes are TRBV14 and TRBJ1-1; D uncertain. Deletions cut 4 bases from V and 0 bases from J, with 15 bases between. The CDR3 is 16 amino acids. Germline-derived CDR1 and CDR2 are SGHDN and FVKESK. CDR3 sequence: CASSRQPMKMNTEAFF. The DNA of the CDR3 is TGTGCCAGCAGCCGCCAACCTATGAAAATGAACACTGAAGCTTTCTTT. The full variable domain, its missing parts supplied by reference TRBV14 and TRBJ1-1, is EAGVTQFPSHSVIEKGQTVTLRCDPISGHDNLYWYRRVMGKEIKFLLHFVKESKQDESGMPNNRFLAERTGGTYSTLKVQPAELEDSGVYFCASSRQPMKMNTEAFFGQGTRLTVV.

This clone was seen more than once but under ten times. The gene calls are TRBV6-5 and TRBJ1-2; TRBD1 agrees at 9 bases. V lost 1 base and J lost 10; bases outside the gene matches: 4. Germline CDR1 reads MNHEY; CDR2 reads SVGAGI. The CDR3 length is 13 residues. This CDR3 reads CASSYLTGGDYTF. The CDR3 DNA reads TGTGCCAGCAGTTACTTAACAGGGGGCGACTACACCTTC.

The chain joins TRBV5-5 to TRBJ2-2; D is possibly TRBD1 (6 bases). The CDR3 extends over 15 amino acids. Germline V gives CDR1 SGHKS, CDR2 YYEKEE (reference sequence). V gave up 2 bases and J gave up 1 base, with 9 bases separating them. The CDR3 is CASSFKGGNTGELFF. In nucleotides, the CDR3 is TGTGCCAGCAGCTTTAAAGGGGGGAACACCGGGGAGCTGTTTTTT. Together with reference TRBV5-5 and TRBJ2-2, the CDR3 gives the full variable domain: DAGVTQSPTHLIKTRGQQVTLRCSPISGHKSVSWYQQVLGQGPQFIFQYYEKEERGRGNFPDRFSARQFPNYSSELNVNALLLGDSALYLCASSFKGGNTGELFFGEGSRLTVL.

Written as DNA, the CDR3 is TGTGCCAGCAGCTTGGTTGGGGGGATATACGAGCAGTACTTC. This sequence encodes CASSLVGGIYEQYF. J is TRBJ2-7 and V is TRBV5-5, with D possibly being TRBD2 (6 bases). The V and J ends lost 0 bases and 4 bases respectively, with 11 bases between them. The germline V gene encodes CDR1 SGHKS and CDR2 YYEKEE (reference sequence). This CDR3 region has 14 residues.

V usage is TRBV11-2 and J usage is TRBJ2-5; a possible D gene is TRBD1 (5 bases). Near its end, the DNA agrees better with TRBJ2-7, so the J call may be wrong. The CDR3 extends over 12 amino acids. Germline values: CDR1 SGHAT, CDR2 FQNNGV. The CDR3 region is CASSLDSYEQYF. CDR3 DNA: TGTGCCAGCAGCCTCGACAGCTACGAGCAGTACTTC.

The V gene is TRBV9, the J gene TRBJ2-5; 8 bases fit TRBD2. CDR1 is SGDLS and CDR2 is YYNGEE in the germline V gene. V dropped 0 bases and J dropped 0; count of bases not matched to a gene: 7. The CDR3 contains 17 residues. CDR3 bases: TGTGCCAGCAGCGTAGGAGGACGGGAGGGAAACCAAGAGACCCAGTACTTC. Encoded protein: CASSVGGREGNQETQYF.

The chain's CDR3 is CASSFSGADTQYF. DNA of the CDR3: TGCGCCAGCAGCTTTTCGGGAGCAGATACGCAGTATTTT. The chain has TRBV5-1 and TRBJ2-3; D is perhaps TRBD2 (6 bases). CDR1 and CDR2 from the germline V gene are SGHRS and YFSETQ. V was pared by 2 bases and J by 4 bases, with 8 bases between. The CDR3 length is 13 residues.

This chain joins TRBV7-9 and TRBJ2-5; 9 positions match TRBD2. CDR1 is SEHNR, CDR2 FQNEAQ, per germline (reference sequence). J gave up 4 bases and V 5 bases, and 11 bases lay outside the gene matches. The CDR3 is made up of 16 amino acids. Here the CDR3 DNA reads TGTGCCAGCAGCCACCTTCGCGGGAGGGCCGGAGAGACCCAGTACTTC. Translated, it gives CASSHLRGRAGETQYF. Looking up the rest from reference TRBV7-9 and TRBJ2-5 gives the full variable domain: DTGVSQNPRHKITKRGQNVTFRCDPISEHNRLYWYRQTLGQGPEFLTYFQNEAQLEKSRLLSDRFSAERPKGSFSTLEIQRTEQGDSAMYLCASSHLRGRAGETQYFGPGTRLLVL.